These 12 T cell receptor beta chains were all obtained from the same sample, sequenced in a study of blood T cell repertoires in COVID-19. This table comes from immunoSEQ multiplex PCR, and its TCRdb copy is limited to in-frame clones, with some not included. The table has 150,000 to 200,000 clones, roughly 77% seen once; the top ten hold about 17%. What was sequenced was PBMCs or T cells enriched from blood (not recorded which). The receptors originated from a woman between 45 and 60 years old with acute COVID-19.

This chain joins TRBV5-1 and TRBJ1-3, with 7 bases aligning to TRBD1. The CDR3 runs to 16 residues. In germline, CDR1 is SGHRS, CDR2 YFSETQ. J gave up 9 bases and V 5 bases, and 17 bases lay outside the gene matches. DNA of the CDR3: TGCGCCAGCAGAACAAATCCCGGACAGGTATTGGGCACCATATATTTT. It specifies CASRTNPGQVLGTIYF.

This sequence joins TRBV3-1 (or the pseudogene TRBV3-2) and TRBJ2-3; 9 nucleotides line up with TRBD2. The germline V gene has CDR1 LGHDT and CDR2 YNNKEL (reference sequence). The CDR3 loop spans 18 amino acids. V lost 4 bases and J lost 2; bases outside the gene matches: 13. The CDR3 DNA follows: TGTGCCAGCAGCCCCCCTCGGGAGCGGGGGGCCCACACAGATACGCAGTATTTT. It codes for CASSPPRERGAHTDTQYF.

The rearrangement links TRBV23-1 to TRBJ2-5, with 10 bases fitting TRBD2. TRBV23-1 is assigned to the ORF class and has an uncertain function. Unmatched junction bases numbered 8, after V lost 0 bases and J lost 7 bases. The CDR3 loop spans 16 amino acids. The chain's CDR3 is CASSQSGSGGPWTQYF. CDR3 sequence (DNA): TGCGCCAGCAGTCAATCGGGTAGCGGGGGGCCCTGGACCCAGTACTTC.

This chain connects TRBV7-9 to TRBJ1-1; the D is unclear. The CDR3 has 16 amino acids. CDR1 SEHNR and CDR2 FQNEAQ come from the germline V gene (reference sequence). Trimming pared 5 bases from V and 0 bases from J, leaving 16 bases between. CDR3 protein: CASSHYNHGVNTEAFF. The CDR3 region has the DNA TGTGCCAGCAGCCACTATAACCACGGCGTGAACACTGAAGCTTTCTTT. The variable domain in full, completed from reference TRBV7-9 and TRBJ1-1, reads DTGVSQNPRHKITKRGQNVTFRCDPISEHNRLYWYRQTLGQGPEFLTYFQNEAQLEKSRLLSDRFSAERPKGSFSTLEIQRTEQGDSAMYLCASSHYNHGVNTEAFFGQGTRLTVV.

The rearrangement joins TRBV11-3 to TRBJ2-2; D is uncertain. V lost 5 bases and J 5 bases, leaving 9 bases between the germline ends. Germline values: CDR1 SGHNT, CDR2 YENEEA. The CDR3 spans 13 residues. This chain's CDR3 is CASSLTITGELFF. The CDR3 DNA sequence: TGTGCCAGCAGCCTGACAATAACCGGGGAGCTGTTTTTT.

The chain has TRBV2 and TRBJ1-1; a weak D match, TRBD1 (5 bases). The CDR3 is 13 amino acids. CDR1 and CDR2 (germline): SNHLY, FYNNEI. Trimming removed 6 bases from V and 6 bases from J, with 14 bases in between. The CDR3 region has the DNA TGTGCCAGCAGAGAGGCAGGGATGGCTGAAGCTTTCTTT. Translating it yields CASREAGMAEAFF. Supplemented by reference TRBV2 and TRBJ1-1, the full variable domain reads EPEVTQTPSHQVTQMGQEVILRCVPISNHLYFYWYRQILGQKVEFLVSFYNNEISEKSEIFDDQFSVERPDGSNFTLKIRSTKLEDSAMYFCASREAGMAEAFFGQGTRLTVV.

This rearrangement joins TRBV6-4 to TRBJ2-3; a weak D match, TRBD1 (6 bases). The CDR3 has 15 residues. CDR1 and CDR2 (germline): MRHNA, SNTAGT. Between the trimmed V and J ends, which lost 2 bases and 0 bases, there was a span of 9 bases. CDR3 coding DNA: TGTGCCAGCAGTGACAGGGGGAGAAGCACAGATACGCAGTATTTT. This gives the protein CASSDRGRSTDTQYF.

The rearrangement joins TRBV9 to TRBJ1-2; D perhaps matches TRBD1 (5 bases). Trimming left V 2 bases short and J 1 base short, with 12 bases between. The length of the CDR3 is 15 residues. From germline, CDR1 is SGDLS and CDR2 YYNGEE. CDR3 nucleotides: TGTGCCAGCAGCGTCGGTGGACACTTTAACTATGGCTACACCTTC. This translates into CASSVGGHFNYGYTF.

V gene TRBV11-3 combines with J gene TRBJ2-5; D possibly corresponds to TRBD2 (6 bases). CDR3 length: 13 amino acids. The V gene lost 1 base and the J gene lost 10 bases, with 13 bases spanning the gap. The germline V gene has CDR1 SGHNT and CDR2 YENEEA. The CDR3: CASSLVQGGVQYF. CDR3 DNA sequence: TGTGCCAGCAGCTTAGTCCAGGGCGGGGTCCAGTACTTC.

Only a few counts were recorded for this clone. The J gene is TRBJ1-2, the V gene TRBV28, with TRBD1 as a possible D gene (5 bases). The germline V gene encodes CDR1 MDHEN and CDR2 SYDVKM. V was pared by 3 bases and J by 5 bases, with 10 bases between. This CDR3 is built from 13 residues. CDR3 protein: CASSFTGVYGYTF. CDR3 nucleotide sequence: TGTGCCAGCAGTTTTACAGGTGTTTATGGCTACACCTTC.

V gene TRBV18 combines with J gene TRBJ2-4; 9 bases align to TRBD1. The CDR3 has 21 amino acids. Trimming at V came to 1 base and at J to 0 bases, leaving 16 bases not matched to a gene. The germline gives CDR1 KGHSH, CDR2 LQKENI. The CDR3 region is CASSPRVTGGLAELAKNIQYF. The CDR3 nucleotides read TGTGCCAGCTCACCACGGGTGACAGGGGGGCTGGCGGAACTAGCCAAAAACATTCAGTACTTC.

The V call is TRBV7-2, the J call TRBJ1-2, with D perhaps matching TRBD1 (6 bases). Germline V gene data show CDR1 as SGHTA and CDR2 as FQGNSA. Trimming took off 5 bases at V and 13 bases at J, with 20 bases between the two ends. The CDR3 has 13 amino acids. CDR3 residues: CASSGAWGGHGTF. As DNA, the CDR3 is TGTGCCAGCAGCGGGGCATGGGGGGGGCATGGCACCTTC. Full variable domain (remainder filled in from reference TRBV7-2 and TRBJ1-2): GAGVSQSPSNKVTEKGKDVELRCDPISGHTALYWYRQSLGQGLEFLIYFQGNSAPDKSGLPSDRFSAERTGGSVSTLTIQRTQQEDSAVYLCASSGAWGGHGTFGSGTRLTVV.